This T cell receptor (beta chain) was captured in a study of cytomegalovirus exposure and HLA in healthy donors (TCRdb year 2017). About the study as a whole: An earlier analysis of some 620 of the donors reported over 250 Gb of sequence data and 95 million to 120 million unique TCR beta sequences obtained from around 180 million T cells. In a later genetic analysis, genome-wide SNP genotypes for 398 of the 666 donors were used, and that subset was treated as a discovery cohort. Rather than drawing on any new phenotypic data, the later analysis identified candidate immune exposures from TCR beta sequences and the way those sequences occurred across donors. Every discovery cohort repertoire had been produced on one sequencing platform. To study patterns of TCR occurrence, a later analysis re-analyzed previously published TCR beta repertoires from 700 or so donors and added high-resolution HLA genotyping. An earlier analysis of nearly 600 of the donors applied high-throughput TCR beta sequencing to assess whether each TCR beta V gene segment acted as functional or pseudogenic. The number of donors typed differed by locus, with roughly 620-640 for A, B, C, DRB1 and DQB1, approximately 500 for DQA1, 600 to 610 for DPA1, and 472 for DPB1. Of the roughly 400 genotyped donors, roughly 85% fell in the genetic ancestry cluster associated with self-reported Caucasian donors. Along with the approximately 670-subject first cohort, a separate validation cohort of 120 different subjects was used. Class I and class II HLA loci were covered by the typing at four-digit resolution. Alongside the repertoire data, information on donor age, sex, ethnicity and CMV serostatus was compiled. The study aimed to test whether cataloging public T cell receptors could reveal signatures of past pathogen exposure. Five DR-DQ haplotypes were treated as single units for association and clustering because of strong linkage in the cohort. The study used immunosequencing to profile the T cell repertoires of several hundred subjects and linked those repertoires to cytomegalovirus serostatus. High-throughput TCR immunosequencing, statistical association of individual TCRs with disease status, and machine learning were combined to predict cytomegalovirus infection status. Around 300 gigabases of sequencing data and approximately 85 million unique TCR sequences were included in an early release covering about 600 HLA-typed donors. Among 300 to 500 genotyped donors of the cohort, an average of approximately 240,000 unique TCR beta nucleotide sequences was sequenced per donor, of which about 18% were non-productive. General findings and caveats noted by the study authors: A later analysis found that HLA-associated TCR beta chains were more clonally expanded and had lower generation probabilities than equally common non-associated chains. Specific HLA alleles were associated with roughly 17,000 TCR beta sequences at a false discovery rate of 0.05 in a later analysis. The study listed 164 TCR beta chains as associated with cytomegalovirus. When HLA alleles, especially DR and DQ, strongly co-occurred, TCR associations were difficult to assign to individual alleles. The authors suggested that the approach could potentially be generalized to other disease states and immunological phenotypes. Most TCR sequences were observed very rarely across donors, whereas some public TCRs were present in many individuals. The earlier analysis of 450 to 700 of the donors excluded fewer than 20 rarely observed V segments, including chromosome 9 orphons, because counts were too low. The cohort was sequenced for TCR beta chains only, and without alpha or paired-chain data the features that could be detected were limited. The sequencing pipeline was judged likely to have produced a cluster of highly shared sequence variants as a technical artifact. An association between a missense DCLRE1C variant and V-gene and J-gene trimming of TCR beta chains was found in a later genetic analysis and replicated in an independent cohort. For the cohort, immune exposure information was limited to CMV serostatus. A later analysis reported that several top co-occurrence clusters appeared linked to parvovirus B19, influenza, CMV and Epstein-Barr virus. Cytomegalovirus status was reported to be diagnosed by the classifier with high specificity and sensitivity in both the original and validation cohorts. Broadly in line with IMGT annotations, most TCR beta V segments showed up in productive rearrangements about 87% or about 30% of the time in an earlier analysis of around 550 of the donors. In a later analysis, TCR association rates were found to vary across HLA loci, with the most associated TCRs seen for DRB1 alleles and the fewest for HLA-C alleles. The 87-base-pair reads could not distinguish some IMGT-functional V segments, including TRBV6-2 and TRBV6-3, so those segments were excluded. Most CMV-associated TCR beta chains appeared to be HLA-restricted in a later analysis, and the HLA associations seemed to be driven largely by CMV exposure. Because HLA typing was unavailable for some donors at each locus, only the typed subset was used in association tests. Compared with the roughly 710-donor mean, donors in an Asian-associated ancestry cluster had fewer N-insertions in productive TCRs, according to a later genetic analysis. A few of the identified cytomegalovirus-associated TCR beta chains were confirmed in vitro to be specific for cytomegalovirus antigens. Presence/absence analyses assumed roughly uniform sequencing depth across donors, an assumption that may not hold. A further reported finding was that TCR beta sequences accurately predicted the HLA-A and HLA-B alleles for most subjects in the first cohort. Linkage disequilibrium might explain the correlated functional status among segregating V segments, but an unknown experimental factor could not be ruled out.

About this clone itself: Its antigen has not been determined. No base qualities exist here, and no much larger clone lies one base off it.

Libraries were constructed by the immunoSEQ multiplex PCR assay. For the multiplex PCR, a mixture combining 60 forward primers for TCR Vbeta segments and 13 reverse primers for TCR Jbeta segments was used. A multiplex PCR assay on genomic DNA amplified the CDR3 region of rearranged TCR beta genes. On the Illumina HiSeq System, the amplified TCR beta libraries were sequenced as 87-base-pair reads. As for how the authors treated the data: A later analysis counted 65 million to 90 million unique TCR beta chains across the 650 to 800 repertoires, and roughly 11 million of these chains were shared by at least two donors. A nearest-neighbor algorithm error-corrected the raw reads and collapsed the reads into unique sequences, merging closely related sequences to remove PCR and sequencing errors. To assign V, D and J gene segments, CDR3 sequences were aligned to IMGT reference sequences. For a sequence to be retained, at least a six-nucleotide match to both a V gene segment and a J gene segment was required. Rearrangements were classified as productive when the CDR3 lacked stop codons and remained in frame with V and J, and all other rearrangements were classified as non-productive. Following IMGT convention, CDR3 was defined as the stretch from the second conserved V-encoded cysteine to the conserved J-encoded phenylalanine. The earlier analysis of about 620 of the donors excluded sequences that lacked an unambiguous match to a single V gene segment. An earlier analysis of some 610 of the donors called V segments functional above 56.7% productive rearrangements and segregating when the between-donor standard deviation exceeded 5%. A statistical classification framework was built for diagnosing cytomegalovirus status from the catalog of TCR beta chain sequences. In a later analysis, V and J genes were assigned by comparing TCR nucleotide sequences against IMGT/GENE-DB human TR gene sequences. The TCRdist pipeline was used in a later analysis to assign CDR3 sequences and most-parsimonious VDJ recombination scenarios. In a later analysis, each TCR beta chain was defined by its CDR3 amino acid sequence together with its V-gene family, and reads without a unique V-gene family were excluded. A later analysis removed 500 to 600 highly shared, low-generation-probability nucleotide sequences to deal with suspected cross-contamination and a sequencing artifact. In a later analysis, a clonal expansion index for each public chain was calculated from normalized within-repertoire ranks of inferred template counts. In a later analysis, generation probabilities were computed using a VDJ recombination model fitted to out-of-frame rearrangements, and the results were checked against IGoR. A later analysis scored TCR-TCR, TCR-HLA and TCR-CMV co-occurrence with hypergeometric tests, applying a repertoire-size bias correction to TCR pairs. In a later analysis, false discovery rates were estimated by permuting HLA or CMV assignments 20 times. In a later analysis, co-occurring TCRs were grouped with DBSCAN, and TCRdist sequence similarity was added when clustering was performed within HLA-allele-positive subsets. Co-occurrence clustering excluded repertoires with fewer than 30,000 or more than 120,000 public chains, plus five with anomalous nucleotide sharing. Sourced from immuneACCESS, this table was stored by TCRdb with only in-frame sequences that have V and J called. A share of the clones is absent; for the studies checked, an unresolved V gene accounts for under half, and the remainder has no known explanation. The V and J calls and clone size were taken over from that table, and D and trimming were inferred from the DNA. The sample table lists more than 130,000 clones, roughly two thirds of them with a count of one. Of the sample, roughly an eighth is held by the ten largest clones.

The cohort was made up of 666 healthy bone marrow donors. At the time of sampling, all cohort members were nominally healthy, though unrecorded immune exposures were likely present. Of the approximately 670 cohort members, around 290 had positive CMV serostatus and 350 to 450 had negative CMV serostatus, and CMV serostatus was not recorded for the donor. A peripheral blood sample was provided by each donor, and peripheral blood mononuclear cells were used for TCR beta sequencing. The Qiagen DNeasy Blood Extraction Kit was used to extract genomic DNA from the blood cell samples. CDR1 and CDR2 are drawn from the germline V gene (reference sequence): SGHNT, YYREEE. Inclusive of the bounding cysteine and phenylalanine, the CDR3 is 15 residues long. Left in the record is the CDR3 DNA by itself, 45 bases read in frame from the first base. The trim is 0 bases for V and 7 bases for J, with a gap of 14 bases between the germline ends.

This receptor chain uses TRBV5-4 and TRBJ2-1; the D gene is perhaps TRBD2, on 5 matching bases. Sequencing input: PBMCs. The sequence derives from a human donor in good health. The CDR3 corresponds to CASSLESGLGNEQFF. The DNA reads TGTGCCAGCAGCTTGGAGAGCGGACTCGGTAATGAGCAGTTCTTC. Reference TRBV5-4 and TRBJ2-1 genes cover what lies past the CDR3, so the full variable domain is ETGVTQSPTHLIKTRGQQVTLRCSSQSGHNTVSWYQQALGQGPQFIFQYYREEENGRGNFPPRFSGLQFPNYSSELNVNALELDDSALYLCASSLESGLGNEQFFGPGTRLTVL.